Sequencing of this T cell receptor beta chain was carried out in a study of cytomegalovirus exposure and HLA in healthy donors (dated by TCRdb to the late 2010s). For the study in its entirety: According to an earlier analysis of 587 of the donors, about 180 million T cells yielded 95 million to 140 million unique TCR beta sequences and 276 Gb of sequence data. Around 330 gigabases of sequencing data and around 85 million unique TCR sequences made up an early release that covered approximately 650 HLA-typed donors. Of the roughly 410 genotyped donors, 75% to 85% were placed in the genetic ancestry cluster associated with self-reported Caucasian donors. The aim of the study was to test whether cataloging public T cell receptors could identify signatures of past pathogen exposure. The study profiled the T cell repertoires of about 640 subjects by immunosequencing and related them to cytomegalovirus serostatus. In addition to the first cohort of approximately 650 subjects, a separate validation cohort of around 110 different subjects was used. To predict cytomegalovirus infection status, the study combined high-throughput TCR immunosequencing, statistical association of individual TCRs with disease status, and machine learning. A later analysis re-analyzed previously published TCR beta repertoires from 660 or so donors and added high-resolution HLA genotyping to study TCR occurrence patterns. Rather than drawing on any new phenotypic data, the later analysis identified candidate immune exposures from TCR beta sequences and the way those sequences occurred across donors. To decide whether each TCR beta V gene segment behaved as functional or pseudogenic, an earlier analysis of approximately 600 of the donors relied on high-throughput TCR beta sequencing. Donor age, sex, ethnicity and CMV serostatus were compiled alongside the repertoire data. In a later genetic analysis, genome-wide SNP genotypes for about 65% of the roughly 670 donors were used, and that subset was treated as a discovery cohort. All discovery cohort repertoires had been generated using a single sequencing platform. HLA typing covered class I and class II loci at four-digit resolution. Typing coverage varied by locus: roughly 629-640 donors for A, B, C, DRB1 and DQB1; 522 for DQA1; about 590 for DPA1; some 470 for DPB1. Several DR-DQ haplotypes were treated as single units for association and clustering because of strong linkage in the cohort. Among some 400 genotyped donors of the cohort, an average of about 240,000 unique TCR beta nucleotide sequences was sequenced per donor, of which about 18% were non-productive.

Library prep was done by the immunoSEQ multiplex PCR assay. For the multiplex PCR, a mixture combining 60 forward primers for TCR Vbeta segments and 13 reverse primers for TCR Jbeta segments was used. The CDR3 region of rearranged TCR beta genes was amplified from genomic DNA with a multiplex PCR assay. On the Illumina HiSeq System, the amplified TCR beta libraries were sequenced as 87-base-pair reads. The authors processed their data as follows. A later analysis counted about 80 million unique TCR beta chains across the 600 to 850 repertoires, and around 9.9 million of these chains were shared by at least two donors. A nearest-neighbor algorithm error-corrected the raw reads and collapsed the reads into unique sequences, merging closely related sequences to remove PCR and sequencing errors. CDR3 sequences were aligned to IMGT reference sequences to assign V, D and J gene segments. For a sequence to be retained, a match of at least six nucleotides to both a V gene segment and a J gene segment was required. A rearrangement counted as productive if the CDR3 had no stop codons and remained in frame with V and J, and every other rearrangement counted as non-productive. Following IMGT convention, CDR3 was defined as the stretch from the second conserved V-encoded cysteine up to the conserved J-encoded phenylalanine. In an earlier analysis of 587 of the donors, sequences lacking an unambiguous match to a single V gene segment were excluded. In an earlier analysis of 587 of the donors, V segments were called functional above 56.7% productive rearrangements and were called segregating when the between-donor standard deviation exceeded 5%. A statistical classification framework was built for diagnosing cytomegalovirus status from the catalog of TCR beta chain sequences. In a later analysis, V and J genes were assigned by comparing TCR nucleotide sequences against IMGT/GENE-DB human TR gene sequences. Using the TCRdist pipeline, a later analysis assigned CDR3 sequences along with most-parsimonious VDJ recombination scenarios. In a later analysis, each TCR beta chain was defined by its CDR3 amino acid sequence together with its V-gene family, and reads lacking a unique V-gene family were excluded. To address suspected cross-contamination and a sequencing artifact, a later analysis removed roughly 580 highly shared, low-generation-probability nucleotide sequences. A later analysis calculated a clonal expansion index for each public chain from normalized within-repertoire ranks of inferred template counts. A later analysis computed generation probabilities with a VDJ recombination model fitted to out-of-frame rearrangements, and checked the results against IGoR. In a later analysis, TCR-TCR, TCR-HLA and TCR-CMV co-occurrence was scored with hypergeometric tests, and a repertoire-size bias correction was applied to TCR pairs. In a later analysis, false discovery rates were estimated by permuting HLA or CMV assignments 20 times. In a later analysis, co-occurring TCRs were grouped using DBSCAN, with TCRdist sequence similarity added in when clustering inside HLA-allele-positive subsets. For co-occurrence clustering, repertoires with fewer than 30,000 or more than 120,000 public chains were excluded, along with five or six repertoires with anomalous nucleotide sharing. The clones in this table, taken by TCRdb from immuneACCESS, are in-frame only. Not every clone is retained; where verified, under half of the shortfall comes from an unresolved V gene, and the cause of the rest is unknown. V, J and clone size are those of that table, while D and trimming were read from the DNA. Counted in this sample were about 98,000 clones; roughly 76% of them appeared once. Of the sample, 1.2% is held by the ten largest clones.

The cohort comprised fewer than 750 healthy bone marrow donors. Cohort members were all nominally healthy when sampled, although unrecorded immune exposures were likely present. The donor was CMV seronegative and was included in the group of 352 seronegative cohort members. A peripheral blood sample was collected from each donor, and TCR beta sequencing was performed on peripheral blood mononuclear cells. Genomic DNA extraction from the blood cell samples was performed with the Qiagen DNeasy Blood Extraction Kit. With regard to this clone: Its antigen remains undetermined. Nothing much larger sits one base from this clone, and base qualities are not available.

At the junction V is shortened by 8 bases and J by 1 base, with 20 bases in between. CDR1 and CDR2 are drawn from the germline V gene (reference sequence): LNHDA, SQIVND. From cysteine to phenylalanine, the CDR3 is 16 amino acids long. The kept DNA is CDR3 alone, 48 bases in frame from the first base. Broad study findings and their caveats: Because counts were too low, seventeen rarely observed V segments, including chromosome 9 orphons, were excluded from the earlier analysis of roughly 580 of the donors. Most CMV-associated TCR beta chains appeared to be HLA-restricted in a later analysis, and the HLA associations seemed to be driven largely by CMV exposure. For the cohort, immune exposure information was limited to CMV serostatus. Correlated functional status among segregating V segments might reflect linkage disequilibrium, but an unknown experimental factor could not be ruled out. In a later analysis, HLA-associated TCR beta chains were found to be more clonally expanded and to have lower generation probabilities than equally common non-associated chains. A further reported finding was that TCR beta sequences accurately predicted the HLA-A and HLA-B alleles for most subjects in the first cohort. An earlier analysis of around 540 of the donors showed that most TCR beta V segments appeared in productive rearrangements either about 87% or about 30% of the time, which broadly matched IMGT annotations. A group of highly shared sequence variants was considered likely to be a technical artifact of the sequencing pipeline. In a later genetic analysis, a missense DCLRE1C variant was associated with V-gene and J-gene trimming of TCR beta chains, and the association was replicated in an independent cohort. Presence/absence analyses assumed roughly uniform sequencing depth across donors, an assumption that may not hold. A few of the identified cytomegalovirus-associated TCR beta chains were confirmed in vitro to be specific for cytomegalovirus antigens. The 87-base-pair reads could not distinguish some IMGT-functional V segments, including TRBV6-2 and TRBV6-3, so those segments were excluded. In both the original and validation cohorts, the classifier was reported to diagnose cytomegalovirus status with high specificity and sensitivity. In a later analysis, TCR association rates were found to vary across HLA loci, with the most associated TCRs seen for DRB1 alleles and the fewest for HLA-C alleles. This cohort had only TCR beta chains sequenced, and the lack of alpha or paired-chain data limited which features could be detected. In a later analysis, several top co-occurrence clusters were reported to appear linked to parvovirus B19, influenza, CMV and Epstein-Barr virus. Strong co-occurrence of HLA alleles, especially DR and DQ, made assigning TCR associations to individual alleles difficult. Most TCR sequences were seen in very few donors, while some public TCRs were found in many individuals. HLA typing was unavailable for some donors at each locus, so association tests used only the typed subset. At a false discovery rate of 0.05, a later analysis linked roughly 17,000 TCR beta sequences to specific HLA alleles. The authors suggested that the approach could potentially be generalized to other disease states and immunological phenotypes. A total of fewer than 200 TCR beta chains were listed by the study as associated with cytomegalovirus. A later genetic analysis reported fewer N-insertions in productive TCRs among donors in an Asian-associated ancestry cluster than the roughly 670-donor mean.

The chain uses TRBV19 and TRBJ1-1, and TRBD1 may be the D gene, going by 5 matching bases. The sequencing input was PBMCs. The clonotype originates from a female donor in good health and CMV-seronegative. The CDR3 in this case is CASGDSGSWWNTEAFF. The DNA reads TGTGCCAGTGGGGACTCGGGTTCGTGGTGGAACACTGAAGCTTTCTTT. Reference TRBV19 and TRBJ1-1 genes cover what lies past the CDR3, so the full variable domain is DGGITQSPKYLFRKEGQNVTLSCEQNLNHDAMYWYRQDPGQGLRLIYYSQIVNDFQKGDIAEGYSVSREKKESFPLTVTSAQKNPTAFYLCASGDSGSWWNTEAFFGQGTRLTVV.